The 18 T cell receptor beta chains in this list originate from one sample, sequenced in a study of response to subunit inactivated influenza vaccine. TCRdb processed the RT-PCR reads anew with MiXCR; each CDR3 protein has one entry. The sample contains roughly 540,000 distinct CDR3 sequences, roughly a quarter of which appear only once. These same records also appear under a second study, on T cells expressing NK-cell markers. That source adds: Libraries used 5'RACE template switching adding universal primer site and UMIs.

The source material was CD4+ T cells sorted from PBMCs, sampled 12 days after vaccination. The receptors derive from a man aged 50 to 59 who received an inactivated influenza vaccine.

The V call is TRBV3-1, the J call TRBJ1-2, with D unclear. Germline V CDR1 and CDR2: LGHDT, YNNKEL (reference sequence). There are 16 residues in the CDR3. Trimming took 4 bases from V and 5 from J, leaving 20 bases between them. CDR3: CASSPFGRAREYGYTF. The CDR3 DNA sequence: TGTGCCAGCAGCCCTTTCGGACGGGCAAGGGAGTATGGCTACACCTTC.

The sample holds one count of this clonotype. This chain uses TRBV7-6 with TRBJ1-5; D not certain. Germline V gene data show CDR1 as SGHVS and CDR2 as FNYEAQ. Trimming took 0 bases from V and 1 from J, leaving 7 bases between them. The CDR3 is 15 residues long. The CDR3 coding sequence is TGTGCCAGCAGCTTAGCTTCGGCGAGCAATCAGCCCCAGCATTTT. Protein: CASSLASASNQPQHF.

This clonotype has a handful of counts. CDR3 coding DNA: TGTGCCGGCGGGGCCCCGAACACCGGGGAGCTGTTTTTT. Translating it yields CAGGAPNTGELFF. The V call is TRBV28, the J call TRBJ2-2, with D possibly matching TRBD2 (6 bases). Trimming left V 11 bases short and J 0 bases short, with 10 bases between. There are 13 residues in the CDR3. The V gene's germline CDR1 is MDHEN and CDR2 SYDVKM.

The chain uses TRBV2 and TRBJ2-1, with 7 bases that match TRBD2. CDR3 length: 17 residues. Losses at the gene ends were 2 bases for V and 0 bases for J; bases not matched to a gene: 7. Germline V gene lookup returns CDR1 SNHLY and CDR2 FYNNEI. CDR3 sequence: CASSESLAGSSYNEQFF. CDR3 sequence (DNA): TGTGCCAGCAGTGAATCGTTAGCGGGTAGCTCCTACAATGAGCAGTTCTTC.

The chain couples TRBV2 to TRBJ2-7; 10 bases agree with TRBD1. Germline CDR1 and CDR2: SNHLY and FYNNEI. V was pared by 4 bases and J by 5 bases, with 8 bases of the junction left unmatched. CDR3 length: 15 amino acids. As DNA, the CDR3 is TGTGCCAGCAGTGCCGCCGGGACAGGGGTCAACGAGCAGTACTTC. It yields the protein CASSAAGTGVNEQYF.

CDR3 sequence (DNA): TGTGCCAGCAACCTCGGATCCGGGACACTGAGGCCGGTTGAGCAGTTCTTC. This sequence encodes CASNLGSGTLRPVEQFF. The J gene is TRBJ2-1, the V gene TRBV2; D might be TRBD1 (6 bases). CDR1 SNHLY and CDR2 FYNNEI come from the germline V gene. V lost 7 bases, J lost 9 bases, and 28 bases lay in between. The length of the CDR3 is 17 residues. The full variable domain, with the rest looked up from reference TRBV2 and TRBJ2-1, is EPEVTQTPSHQVTQMGQEVILRCVPISNHLYFYWYRQILGQKVEFLVSFYNNEISEKSEIFDDQFSVERPDGSNFTLKIRSTKLEDSAMYFCASNLGSGTLRPVEQFFGPGTRLTVL.

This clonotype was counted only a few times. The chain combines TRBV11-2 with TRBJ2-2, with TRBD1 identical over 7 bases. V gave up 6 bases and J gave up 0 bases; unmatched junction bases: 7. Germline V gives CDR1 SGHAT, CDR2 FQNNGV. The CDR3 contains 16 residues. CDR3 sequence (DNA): TGTGCCAGCAGTCAACAGGGGAAGGCGAACACCGGGGAGCTGTTTTTT. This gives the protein CASSQQGKANTGELFF.

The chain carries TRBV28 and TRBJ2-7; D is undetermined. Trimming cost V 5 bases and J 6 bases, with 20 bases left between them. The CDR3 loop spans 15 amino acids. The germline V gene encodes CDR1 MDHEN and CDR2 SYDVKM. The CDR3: CASSRARVLPPEQYF. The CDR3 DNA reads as TGTGCCAGCAGTAGAGCTCGGGTTCTGCCGCCCGAGCAGTACTTC.

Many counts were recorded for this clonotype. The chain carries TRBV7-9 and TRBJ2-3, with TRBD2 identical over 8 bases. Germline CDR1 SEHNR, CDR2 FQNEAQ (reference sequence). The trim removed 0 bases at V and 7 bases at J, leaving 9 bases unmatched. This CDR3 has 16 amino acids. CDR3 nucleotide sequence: TGTGCCAGCAGCTTAGCGGTCGGGGGGGACGTGAATACGCAGTATTTT. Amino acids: CASSLAVGGDVNTQYF.

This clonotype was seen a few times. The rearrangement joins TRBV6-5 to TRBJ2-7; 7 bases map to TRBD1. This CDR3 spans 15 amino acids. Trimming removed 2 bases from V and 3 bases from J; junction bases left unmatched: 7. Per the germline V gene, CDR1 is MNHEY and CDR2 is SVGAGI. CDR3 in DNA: TGTGCCAGCAGTTACCGCCGGGACAGCAACTACGAGCAGTACTTC. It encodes CASSYRRDSNYEQYF.

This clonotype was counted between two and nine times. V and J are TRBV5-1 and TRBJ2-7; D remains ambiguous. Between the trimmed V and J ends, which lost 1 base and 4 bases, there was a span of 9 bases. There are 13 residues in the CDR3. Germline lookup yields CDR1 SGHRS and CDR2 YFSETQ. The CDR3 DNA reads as TGCGCCAGCAGCTTGAGCATGGAGTACGAGCAGTACTTC. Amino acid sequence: CASSLSMEYEQYF. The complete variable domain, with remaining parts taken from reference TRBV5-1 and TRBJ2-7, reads KAGVTQTPRYLIKTRGQQVTLSCSPISGHRSVSWYQQTPGQGLQFLFEYFSETQRNKGNFPGRFSGRQFSNSRSEMNVSTLELGDSALYLCASSLSMEYEQYFGPGTRLTVT.

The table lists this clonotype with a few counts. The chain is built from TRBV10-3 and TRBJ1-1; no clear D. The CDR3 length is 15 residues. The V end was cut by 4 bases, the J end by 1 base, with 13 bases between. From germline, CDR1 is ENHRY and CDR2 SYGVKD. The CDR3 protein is CAISGGISRNTEAFF. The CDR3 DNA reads TGTGCCATCAGTGGCGGCATAAGCAGGAACACTGAAGCTTTCTTT.

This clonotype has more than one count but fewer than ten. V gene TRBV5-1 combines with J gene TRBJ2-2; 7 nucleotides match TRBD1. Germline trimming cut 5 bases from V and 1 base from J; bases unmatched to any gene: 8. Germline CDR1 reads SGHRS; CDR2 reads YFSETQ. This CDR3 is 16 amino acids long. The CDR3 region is CASRDTTGVNTGELFF. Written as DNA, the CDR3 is TGCGCCAGCAGAGATACTACAGGGGTGAACACCGGGGAGCTGTTTTTT.

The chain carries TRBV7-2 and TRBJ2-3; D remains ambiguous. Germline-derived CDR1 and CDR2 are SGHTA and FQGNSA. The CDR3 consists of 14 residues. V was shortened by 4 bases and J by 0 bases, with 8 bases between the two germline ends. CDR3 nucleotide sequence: TGTGCCAGCAGCTCCACGGACAGCACAGATACGCAGTATTTT. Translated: CASSSTDSTDTQYF.

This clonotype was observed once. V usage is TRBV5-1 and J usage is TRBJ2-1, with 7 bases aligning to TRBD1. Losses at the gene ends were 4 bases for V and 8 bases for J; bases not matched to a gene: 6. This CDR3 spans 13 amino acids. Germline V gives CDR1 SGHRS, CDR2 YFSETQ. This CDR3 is CASSETGFYEQFF. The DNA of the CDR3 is TGCGCCAGCAGCGAGACAGGGTTCTATGAGCAGTTCTTC.

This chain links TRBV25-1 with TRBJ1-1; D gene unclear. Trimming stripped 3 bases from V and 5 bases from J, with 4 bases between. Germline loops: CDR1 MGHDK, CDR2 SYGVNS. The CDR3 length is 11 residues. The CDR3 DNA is TGTGCCAGCAGTGAGGGTACTGAAGCTTTCTTT. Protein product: CASSEGTEAFF.

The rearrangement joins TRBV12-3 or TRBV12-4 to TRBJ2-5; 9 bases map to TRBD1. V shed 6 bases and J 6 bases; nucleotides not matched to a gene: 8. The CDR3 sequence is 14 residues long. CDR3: CASSTRQGVKTQYF. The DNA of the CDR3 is TGTGCCAGCAGCACCCGACAGGGGGTGAAGACCCAGTACTTC.

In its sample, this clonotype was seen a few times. The CDR3 spells CSAGTAGVATNEKLFF. The CDR3 DNA is TGCAGTGCTGGTACCGCAGGGGTTGCAACTAATGAAAAACTGTTTTTT. The chain recombines TRBV20-1 with TRBJ1-4, with D perhaps TRBD1 (6 bases). Germline V lookup: CDR1 DFQATT, CDR2 SNEGSKA (reference sequence). Trimming stripped 5 bases from V and 0 bases from J, with 16 bases between. The CDR3 has 16 amino acids.